The 5 T cell receptor beta chains below come from one sample, sequenced in a study of tumor-infiltrating lymphocytes in primary liver carcinoma. Joint extraction of RNA and DNA used roughly 19-33 mg of bulk tissue that was unsorted. From approximately 530 ng of total RNA, TCR beta-specific cDNA was reverse-transcribed using a constant-region primer. The TCR beta library was amplified through three nested multiplex PCR rounds in a modified ARM-PCR procedure. Use of TRBV1-TRBV30 forward primers with a C-beta reverse primer characterized the first two PCR rounds, which lasted around 11 cycles each. TCRdb independently ran MiXCR on the multiplex PCR reads; one entry per CDR3 protein. The sample records approximately 73,000 distinct CDR3 sequences, over 55% being singletons. Sequencing was done on a sample of liver tumor tissue from sampling region 4. As for subset: tumor region T4, right-lateral pole. The receptors were sampled from a woman aged 55-69 years with primary liver carcinoma and hepatitis B virus infection.

In DNA, the CDR3 is TGTGCCAGTAGCCTCCGGGACAGTGAAGCTTTCTTT. Translation gives CASSLRDSEAFF. V gene TRBV19 combines with J gene TRBJ1-1; the match to TRBD1 covers 7 bases. Germline CDR1 LNHDA, CDR2 SQIVND (reference sequence). The CDR3 loop spans 12 amino acids. V shed 6 bases and J 7 bases; nucleotides not matched to a gene: 5.

V usage is TRBV18 and J usage is TRBJ2-7; possibly TRBD1 for D (6 bases). Trimming removed 2 bases at V and 2 bases at J, with 13 bases between. This CDR3 spans 15 amino acids. Germline V gene data show CDR1 as KGHSH and CDR2 as LQKENI. CDR3 loop: CASSPNRDQTYEQYF. DNA for the CDR3: TGTGCCAGCTCACCAAACAGGGACCAAACCTACGAGCAGTACTTC.

Comment on this clonotype: The conserved closing phenylalanine or tryptophan is absent in this CDR3, likely reflecting a read error. The chain is built from TRBV29-1 and TRBJ1-1; D remains ambiguous. The CDR3 covers 12 residues. Germline V CDR1 and CDR2: SQVTM, ANQGSEA. The CDR3 loop is CSVDMGRGEAFV. The CDR3 bases are TGTAGCGTTGATATGGGGAGAGGTGAAGCTTTCGTT.

Regarding this clonotype: Being one base from a much bigger clone, this may be a read error. The V call is TRBV28, the J call TRBJ1-4; tentative D call: TRBD1 (5 bases). The CDR3 contains 14 residues. The germline gives CDR1 MDHEN, CDR2 SYDVKM. The DNA of the CDR3 is TGTGCCAGCAGGCTCGACAGTAGATATGAAAAACTGTTGTTT. Protein sequence: CASRLDSRYEKLLF.

V usage is TRBV28 and J usage is TRBJ1-2; D is unresolved. Germline CDR1 is MDHEN and CDR2 is SYDVKM. The CDR3 extends over 15 amino acids. CDR3 amino acids: CVRSSSTSALYGYTF. Written as DNA, the CDR3 is TGTGTCAGAAGTTCCTCGACATCAGCCCTCTATGGCTACACCTTC.